This entry describes one T cell receptor (beta chain). Its cognate antigen is unknown. The CDR3 covers 13 residues. The V end was cut by 3 bases, the J end by 6 bases, with 12 bases between. The germline V gene encodes CDR1 KGHSH and CDR2 LQKENI. The data belong to a study of STAT3 mutations in large granular lymphocyte leukemia. Whole-study findings and limits: At least one immunodominant TCR beta clonotype appeared in every T-cell large granular lymphocyte leukemia patient.

This table comes from immunoSEQ multiplex PCR, and its TCRdb copy is limited to in-frame clones, with some not included. The table shows under 25,000 clones, with 92% occurring only once. What was sequenced was peripheral blood mononuclear cells. The chain joins TRBV18 to TRBJ2-7; no clear D. This sequence was found in a man in his sixties with T-cell large granular lymphocyte leukemia. Some clones in this sample may be carry-over from other donors' samples. The CDR3 nucleotides read TGTGCCAGCTCACCTCCCAACCCCTCCGAGCAGTACTTC. This gives the protein CASSPPNPSEQYF.